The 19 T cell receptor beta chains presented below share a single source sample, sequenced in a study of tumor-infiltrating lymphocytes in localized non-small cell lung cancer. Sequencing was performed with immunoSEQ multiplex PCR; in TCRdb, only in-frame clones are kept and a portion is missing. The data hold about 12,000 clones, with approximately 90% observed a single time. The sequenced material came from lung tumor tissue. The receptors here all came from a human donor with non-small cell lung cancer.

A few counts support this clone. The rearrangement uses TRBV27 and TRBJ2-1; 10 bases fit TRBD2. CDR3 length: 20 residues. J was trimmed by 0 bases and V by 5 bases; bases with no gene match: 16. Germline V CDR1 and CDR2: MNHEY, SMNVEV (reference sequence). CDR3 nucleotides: TGTGCCAGCAGTCCCCAAGCGGGGGGGGCTAGCTGGAGCTCCTACAATGAGCAGTTCTTC. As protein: CASSPQAGGASWSSYNEQFF.

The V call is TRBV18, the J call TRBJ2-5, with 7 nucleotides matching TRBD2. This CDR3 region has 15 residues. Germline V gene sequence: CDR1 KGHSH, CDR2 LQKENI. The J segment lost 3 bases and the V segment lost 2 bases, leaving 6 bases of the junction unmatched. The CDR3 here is CASSPSLAAKETQYF. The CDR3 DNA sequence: TGTGCCAGCTCACCAAGCCTAGCGGCTAAAGAGACCCAGTACTTC.

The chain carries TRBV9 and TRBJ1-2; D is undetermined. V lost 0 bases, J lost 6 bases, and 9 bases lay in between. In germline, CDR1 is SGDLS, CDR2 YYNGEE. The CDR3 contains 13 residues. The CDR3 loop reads CASSVGPADGYTF. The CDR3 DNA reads TGTGCCAGCAGCGTAGGGCCCGCCGATGGCTACACCTTC.

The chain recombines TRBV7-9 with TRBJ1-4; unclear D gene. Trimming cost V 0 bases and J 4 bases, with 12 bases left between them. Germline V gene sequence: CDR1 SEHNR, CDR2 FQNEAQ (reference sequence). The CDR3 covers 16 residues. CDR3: CASSLALAANNEKLFF. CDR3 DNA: TGTGCCAGCAGCTTAGCGCTCGCCGCCAATAATGAAAAACTGTTTTTT.

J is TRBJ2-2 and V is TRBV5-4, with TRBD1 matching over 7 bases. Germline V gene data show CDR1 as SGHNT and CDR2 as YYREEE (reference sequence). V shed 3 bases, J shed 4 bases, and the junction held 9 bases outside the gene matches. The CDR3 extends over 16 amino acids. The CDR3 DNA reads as TGTGCCAGCAGCTCAGGACAGGAAAGATCCACCGGGGAGCTGTTTTTT. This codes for CASSSGQERSTGELFF.

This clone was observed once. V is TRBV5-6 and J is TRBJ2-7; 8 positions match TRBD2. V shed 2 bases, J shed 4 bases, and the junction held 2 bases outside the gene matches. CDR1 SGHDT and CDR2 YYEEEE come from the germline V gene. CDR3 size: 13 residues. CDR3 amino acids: CASSLGTRYEQYF. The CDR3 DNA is TGTGCCAGCAGCTTAGGGACTAGGTACGAGCAGTACTTC.

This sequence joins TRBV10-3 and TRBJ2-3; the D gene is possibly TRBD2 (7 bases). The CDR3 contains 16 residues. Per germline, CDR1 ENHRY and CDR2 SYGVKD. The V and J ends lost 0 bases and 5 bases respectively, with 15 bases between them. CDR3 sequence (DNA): TGTGCCATCAGTGAGTCGAAGGGGGAGGGCCTAGATACGCAGTATTTT. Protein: CAISESKGEGLDTQYF.

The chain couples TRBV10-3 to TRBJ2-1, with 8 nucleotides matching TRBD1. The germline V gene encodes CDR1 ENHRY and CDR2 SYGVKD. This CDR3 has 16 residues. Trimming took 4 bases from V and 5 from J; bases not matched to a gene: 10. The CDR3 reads CAISGPGGGTDNEQFF. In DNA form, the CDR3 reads TGTGCCATCAGTGGCCCAGGGGGCGGGACCGACAATGAGCAGTTCTTC.

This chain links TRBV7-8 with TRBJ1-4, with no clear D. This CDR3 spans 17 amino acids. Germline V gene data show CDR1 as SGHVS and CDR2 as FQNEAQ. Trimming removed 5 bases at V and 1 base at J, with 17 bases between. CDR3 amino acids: CASSPYTRAGTNEKLFF. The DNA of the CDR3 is TGTGCCAGCAGCCCATATACGAGGGCGGGAACTAATGAAAAACTGTTTTTT.

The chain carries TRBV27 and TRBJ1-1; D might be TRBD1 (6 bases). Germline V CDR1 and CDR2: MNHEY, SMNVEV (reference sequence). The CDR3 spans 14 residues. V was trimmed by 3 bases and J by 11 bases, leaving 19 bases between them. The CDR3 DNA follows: TGTGCCAGCAGTTTGGGGTCCACAGGGATGAAGGCTTTCTTT. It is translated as CASSLGSTGMKAFF.

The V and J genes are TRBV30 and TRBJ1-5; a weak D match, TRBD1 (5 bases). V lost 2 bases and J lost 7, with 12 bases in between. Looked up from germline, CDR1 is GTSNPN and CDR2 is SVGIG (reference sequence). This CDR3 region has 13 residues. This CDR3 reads CAWSKGSGQPQHF. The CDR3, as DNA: TGTGCCTGGAGTAAGGGGTCCGGCCAGCCCCAGCATTTT.

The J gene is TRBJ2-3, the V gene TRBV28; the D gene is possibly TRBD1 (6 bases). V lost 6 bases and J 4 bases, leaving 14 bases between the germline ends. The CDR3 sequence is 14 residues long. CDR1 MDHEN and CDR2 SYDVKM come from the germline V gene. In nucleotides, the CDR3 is TGTGCCAGCAGGAAAGTGGACAGACCAGATACGCAGTATTTT. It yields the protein CASRKVDRPDTQYF.

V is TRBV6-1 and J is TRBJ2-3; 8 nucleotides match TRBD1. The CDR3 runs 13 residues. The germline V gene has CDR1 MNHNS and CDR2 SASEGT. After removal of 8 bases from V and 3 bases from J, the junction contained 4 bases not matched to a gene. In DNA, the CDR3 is TGTGCCAGCGACAGGGGAGGTACAGATACGCAGTATTTT. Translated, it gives CASDRGGTDTQYF.

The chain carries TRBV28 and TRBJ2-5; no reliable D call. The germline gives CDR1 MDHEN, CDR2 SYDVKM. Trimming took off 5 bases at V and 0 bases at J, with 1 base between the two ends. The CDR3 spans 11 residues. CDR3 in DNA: TGTGCCAGCAGTAACCAAGAGACCCAGTACTTC. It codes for CASSNQETQYF.

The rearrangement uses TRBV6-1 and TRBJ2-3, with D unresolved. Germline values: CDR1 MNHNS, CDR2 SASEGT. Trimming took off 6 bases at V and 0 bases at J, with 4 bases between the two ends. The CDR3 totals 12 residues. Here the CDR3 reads CASSRSTDTQYF. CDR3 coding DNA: TGTGCCAGCAGCCGTAGCACAGATACGCAGTATTTT.

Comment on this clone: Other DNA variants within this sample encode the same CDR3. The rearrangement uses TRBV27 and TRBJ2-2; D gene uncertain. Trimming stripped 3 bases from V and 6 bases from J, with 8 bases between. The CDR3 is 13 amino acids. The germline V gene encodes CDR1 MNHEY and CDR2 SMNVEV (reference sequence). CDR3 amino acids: CASSFGSSGELFF. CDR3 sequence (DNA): TGTGCCAGCAGTTTCGGTTCATCCGGGGAGCTGTTTTTT.

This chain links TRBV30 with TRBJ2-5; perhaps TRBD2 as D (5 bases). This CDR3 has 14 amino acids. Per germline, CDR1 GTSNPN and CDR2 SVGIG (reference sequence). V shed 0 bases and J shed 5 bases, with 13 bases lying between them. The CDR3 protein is CAWSVGEFRETQYF. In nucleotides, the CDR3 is TGTGCCTGGAGTGTTGGGGAGTTCAGGGAGACCCAGTACTTC.

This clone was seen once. Here the CDR3 reads CASSFSGTGGSLNEQFF. CDR3 nucleotides: TGTGCCAGCAGCTTTTCCGGGACAGGGGGCAGTTTAAATGAGCAGTTCTTC. The rearrangement joins TRBV5-5 to TRBJ2-1, with 12 bases lining up with TRBD1. The junction had 10 bases not matched to a gene; V was cut back by 2 bases and J by 7 bases. Germline values: CDR1 SGHKS, CDR2 YYEKEE (reference sequence). This CDR3 is 17 amino acids long.

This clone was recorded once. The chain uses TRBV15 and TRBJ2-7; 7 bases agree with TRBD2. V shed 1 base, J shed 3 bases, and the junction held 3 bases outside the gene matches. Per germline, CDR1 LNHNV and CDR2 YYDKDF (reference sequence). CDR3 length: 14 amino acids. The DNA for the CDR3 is TGTGCCACCAGCAGAGGGGGAGGGGACTACGAGCAGTACTTC. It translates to CATSRGGGDYEQYF.